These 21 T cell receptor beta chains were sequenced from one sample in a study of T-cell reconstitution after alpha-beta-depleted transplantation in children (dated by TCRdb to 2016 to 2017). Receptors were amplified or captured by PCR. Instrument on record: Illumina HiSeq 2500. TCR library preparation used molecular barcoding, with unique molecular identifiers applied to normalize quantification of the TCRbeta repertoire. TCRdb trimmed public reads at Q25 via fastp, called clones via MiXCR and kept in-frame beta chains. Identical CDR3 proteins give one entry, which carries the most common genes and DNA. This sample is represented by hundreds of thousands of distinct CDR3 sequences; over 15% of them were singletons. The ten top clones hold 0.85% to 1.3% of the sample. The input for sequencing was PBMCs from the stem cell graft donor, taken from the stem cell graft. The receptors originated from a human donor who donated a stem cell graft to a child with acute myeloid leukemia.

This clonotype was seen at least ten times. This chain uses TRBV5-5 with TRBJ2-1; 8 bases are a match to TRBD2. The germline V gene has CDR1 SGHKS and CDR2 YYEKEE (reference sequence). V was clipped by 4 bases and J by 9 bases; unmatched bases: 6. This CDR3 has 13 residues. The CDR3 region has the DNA TGTGCCAGCAGCCAACTAGCGGTAGCTGAGCAGTTCTTC. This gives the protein CASSQLAVAEQFF. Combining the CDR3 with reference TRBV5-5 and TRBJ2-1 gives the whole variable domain DAGVTQSPTHLIKTRGQQVTLRCSPISGHKSVSWYQQVLGQGPQFIFQYYEKEERGRGNFPDRFSARQFPNYSSELNVNALLLGDSALYLCASSQLAVAEQFFGPGTRLTVL.

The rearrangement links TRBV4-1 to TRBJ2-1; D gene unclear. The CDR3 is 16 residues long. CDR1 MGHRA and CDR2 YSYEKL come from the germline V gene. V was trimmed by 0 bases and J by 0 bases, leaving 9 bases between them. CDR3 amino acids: CASSQDYSSSYNEQFF. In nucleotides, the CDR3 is TGCGCCAGCAGCCAAGATTACAGCAGCTCCTACAATGAGCAGTTCTTC.

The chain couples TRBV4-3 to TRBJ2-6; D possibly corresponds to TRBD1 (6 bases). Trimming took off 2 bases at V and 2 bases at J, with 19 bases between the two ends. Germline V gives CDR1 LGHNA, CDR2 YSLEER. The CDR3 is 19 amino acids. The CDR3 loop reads CASSQYSRGQTAGANVLTF. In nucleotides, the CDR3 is TGCGCCAGCAGCCAATACAGCCGCGGACAGACAGCTGGGGCCAACGTCCTGACTTTC.

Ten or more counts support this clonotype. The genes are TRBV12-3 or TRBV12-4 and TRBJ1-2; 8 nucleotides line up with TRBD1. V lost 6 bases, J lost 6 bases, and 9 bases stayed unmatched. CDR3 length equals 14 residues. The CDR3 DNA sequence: TGTGCCAGCAGCTTCACAGGGGGAGGAGATGGCTACACCTTC. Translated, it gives CASSFTGGGDGYTF.

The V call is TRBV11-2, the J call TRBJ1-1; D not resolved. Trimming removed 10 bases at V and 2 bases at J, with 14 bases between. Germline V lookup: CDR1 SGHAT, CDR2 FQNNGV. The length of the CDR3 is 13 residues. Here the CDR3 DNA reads TGTGCCACCAAAAGTGGGAGTAACACTGAAGCTTTCTTT. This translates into CATKSGSNTEAFF.

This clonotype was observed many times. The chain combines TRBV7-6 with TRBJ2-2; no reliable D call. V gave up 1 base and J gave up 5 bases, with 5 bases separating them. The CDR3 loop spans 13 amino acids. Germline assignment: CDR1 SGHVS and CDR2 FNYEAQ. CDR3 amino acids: CASSLGATGELFF. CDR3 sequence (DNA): TGTGCCAGCAGCTTAGGGGCTACCGGGGAGCTGTTTTTT.

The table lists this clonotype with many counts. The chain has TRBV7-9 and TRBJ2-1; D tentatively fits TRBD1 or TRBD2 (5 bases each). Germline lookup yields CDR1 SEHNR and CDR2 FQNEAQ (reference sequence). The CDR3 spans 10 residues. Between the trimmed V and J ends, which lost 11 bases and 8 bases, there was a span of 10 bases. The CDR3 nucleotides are TGTGCCCTTAGGGGAGATGAGCAGTTCTTC. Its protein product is CALRGDEQFF.

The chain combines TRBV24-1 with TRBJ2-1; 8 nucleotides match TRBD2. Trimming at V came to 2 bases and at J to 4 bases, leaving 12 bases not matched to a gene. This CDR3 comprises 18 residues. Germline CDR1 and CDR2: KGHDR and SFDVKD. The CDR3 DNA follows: TGTGCCACCAGTGATTCCACCGGTGGGCGGGGGGAGTACAATGAGCAGTTCTTC. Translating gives CATSDSTGGRGEYNEQFF.

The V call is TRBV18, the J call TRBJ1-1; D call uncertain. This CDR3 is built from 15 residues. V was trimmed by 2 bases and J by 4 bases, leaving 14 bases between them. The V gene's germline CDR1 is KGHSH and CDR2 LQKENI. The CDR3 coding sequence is TGTGCCAGCTCACCAGACCGGGCTCTGCGCACTGAAGCTTTCTTT. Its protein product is CASSPDRALRTEAFF.

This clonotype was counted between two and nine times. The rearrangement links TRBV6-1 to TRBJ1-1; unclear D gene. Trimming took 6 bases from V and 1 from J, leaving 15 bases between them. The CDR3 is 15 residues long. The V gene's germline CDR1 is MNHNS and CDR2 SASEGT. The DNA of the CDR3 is TGTGCCAGCAGCCCCCTCGGGAAACGGAACACTGAAGCTTTCTTT. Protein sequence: CASSPLGKRNTEAFF.

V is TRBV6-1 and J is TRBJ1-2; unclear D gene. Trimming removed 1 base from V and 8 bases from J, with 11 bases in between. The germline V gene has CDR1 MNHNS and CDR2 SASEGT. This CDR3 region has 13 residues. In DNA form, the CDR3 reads TGTGCCAGCAGTGAAGAAAAATGGGAGGGCTACACCTTC. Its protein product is CASSEEKWEGYTF.

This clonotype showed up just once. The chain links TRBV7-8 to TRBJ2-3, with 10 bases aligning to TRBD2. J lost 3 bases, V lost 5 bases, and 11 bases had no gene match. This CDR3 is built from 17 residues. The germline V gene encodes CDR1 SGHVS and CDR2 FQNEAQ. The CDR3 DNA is TGTGCCAGCAGCCCCTATAGGGTAGCGGGGGGAACAGATACGCAGTATTTT. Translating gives CASSPYRVAGGTDTQYF.

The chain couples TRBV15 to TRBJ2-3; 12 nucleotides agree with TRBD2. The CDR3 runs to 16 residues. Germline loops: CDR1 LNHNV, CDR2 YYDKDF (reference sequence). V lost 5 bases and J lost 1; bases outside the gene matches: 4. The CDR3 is CATSRRLAGGTDTQYF. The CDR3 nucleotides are TGTGCCACCAGCCGCAGACTAGCGGGGGGCACAGATACGCAGTATTTT. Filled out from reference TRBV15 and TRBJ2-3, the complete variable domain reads DAMVIQNPRYQVTQFGKPVTLSCSQTLNHNVMYWYQQKSSQAPKLLFHYYDKDFNNEADTPDNFQSRRPNTSFCFLDIRSPGLGDTAMYLCATSRRLAGGTDTQYFGPGTRLTVL.

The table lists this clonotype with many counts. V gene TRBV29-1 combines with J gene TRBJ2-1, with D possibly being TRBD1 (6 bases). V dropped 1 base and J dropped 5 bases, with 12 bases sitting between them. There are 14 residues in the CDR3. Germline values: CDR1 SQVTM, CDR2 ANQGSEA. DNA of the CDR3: TGCAGCGTTGAAGCGAGGACAGCAGACAATGAGCAGTTCTTC. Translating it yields CSVEARTADNEQFF.

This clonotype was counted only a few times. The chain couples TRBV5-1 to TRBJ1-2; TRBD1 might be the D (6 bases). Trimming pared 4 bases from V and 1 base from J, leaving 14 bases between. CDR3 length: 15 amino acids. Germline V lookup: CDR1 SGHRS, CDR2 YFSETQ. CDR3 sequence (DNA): TGCGCCAGCAGCCGATGGACAGAAGATAACTATGGCTACACCTTC. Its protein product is CASSRWTEDNYGYTF.

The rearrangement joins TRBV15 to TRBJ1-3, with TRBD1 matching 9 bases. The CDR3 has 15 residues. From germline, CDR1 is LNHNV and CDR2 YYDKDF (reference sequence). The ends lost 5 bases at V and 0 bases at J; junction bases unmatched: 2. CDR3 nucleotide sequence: TGTGCCACCAGCCCACAGGGGGCCTCTGGAAACACCATATATTTT. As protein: CATSPQGASGNTIYF.

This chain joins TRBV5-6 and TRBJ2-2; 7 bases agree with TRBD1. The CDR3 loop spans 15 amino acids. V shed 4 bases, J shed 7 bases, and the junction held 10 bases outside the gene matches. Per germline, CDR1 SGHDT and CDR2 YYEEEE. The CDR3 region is CASSPVTGNNGELFF. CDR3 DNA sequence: TGTGCCAGCAGCCCAGTGACAGGGAATAACGGGGAGCTGTTTTTT.

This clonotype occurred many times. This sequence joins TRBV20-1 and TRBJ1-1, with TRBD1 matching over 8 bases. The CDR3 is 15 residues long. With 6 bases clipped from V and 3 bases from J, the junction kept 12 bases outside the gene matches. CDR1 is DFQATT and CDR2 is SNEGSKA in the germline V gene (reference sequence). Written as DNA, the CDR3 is TGCAGTGCGGAAAACACAGGGGGTTGGGACACTGAAGCTTTCTTT. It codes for CSAENTGGWDTEAFF.

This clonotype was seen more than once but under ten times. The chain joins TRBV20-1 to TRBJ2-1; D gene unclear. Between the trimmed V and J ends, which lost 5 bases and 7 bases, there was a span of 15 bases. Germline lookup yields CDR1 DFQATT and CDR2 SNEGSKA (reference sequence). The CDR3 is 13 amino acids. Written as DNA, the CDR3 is TGCAGTGCTGACTCACTCGGACCTAATGAGCAGTTCTTC. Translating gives CSADSLGPNEQFF.

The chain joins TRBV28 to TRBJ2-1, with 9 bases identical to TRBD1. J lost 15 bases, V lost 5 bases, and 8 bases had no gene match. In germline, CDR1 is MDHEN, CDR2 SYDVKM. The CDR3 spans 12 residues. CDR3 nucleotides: TGTGCCAGCAGTACCTGGGACAGGGTATCGTTCTTC. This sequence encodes CASSTWDRVSFF.

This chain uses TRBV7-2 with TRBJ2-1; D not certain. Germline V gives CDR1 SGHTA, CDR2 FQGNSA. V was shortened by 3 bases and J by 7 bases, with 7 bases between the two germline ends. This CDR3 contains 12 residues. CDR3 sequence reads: CASSFPWNEQFF. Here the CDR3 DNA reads TGTGCCAGCAGCTTCCCATGGAATGAGCAGTTCTTC.